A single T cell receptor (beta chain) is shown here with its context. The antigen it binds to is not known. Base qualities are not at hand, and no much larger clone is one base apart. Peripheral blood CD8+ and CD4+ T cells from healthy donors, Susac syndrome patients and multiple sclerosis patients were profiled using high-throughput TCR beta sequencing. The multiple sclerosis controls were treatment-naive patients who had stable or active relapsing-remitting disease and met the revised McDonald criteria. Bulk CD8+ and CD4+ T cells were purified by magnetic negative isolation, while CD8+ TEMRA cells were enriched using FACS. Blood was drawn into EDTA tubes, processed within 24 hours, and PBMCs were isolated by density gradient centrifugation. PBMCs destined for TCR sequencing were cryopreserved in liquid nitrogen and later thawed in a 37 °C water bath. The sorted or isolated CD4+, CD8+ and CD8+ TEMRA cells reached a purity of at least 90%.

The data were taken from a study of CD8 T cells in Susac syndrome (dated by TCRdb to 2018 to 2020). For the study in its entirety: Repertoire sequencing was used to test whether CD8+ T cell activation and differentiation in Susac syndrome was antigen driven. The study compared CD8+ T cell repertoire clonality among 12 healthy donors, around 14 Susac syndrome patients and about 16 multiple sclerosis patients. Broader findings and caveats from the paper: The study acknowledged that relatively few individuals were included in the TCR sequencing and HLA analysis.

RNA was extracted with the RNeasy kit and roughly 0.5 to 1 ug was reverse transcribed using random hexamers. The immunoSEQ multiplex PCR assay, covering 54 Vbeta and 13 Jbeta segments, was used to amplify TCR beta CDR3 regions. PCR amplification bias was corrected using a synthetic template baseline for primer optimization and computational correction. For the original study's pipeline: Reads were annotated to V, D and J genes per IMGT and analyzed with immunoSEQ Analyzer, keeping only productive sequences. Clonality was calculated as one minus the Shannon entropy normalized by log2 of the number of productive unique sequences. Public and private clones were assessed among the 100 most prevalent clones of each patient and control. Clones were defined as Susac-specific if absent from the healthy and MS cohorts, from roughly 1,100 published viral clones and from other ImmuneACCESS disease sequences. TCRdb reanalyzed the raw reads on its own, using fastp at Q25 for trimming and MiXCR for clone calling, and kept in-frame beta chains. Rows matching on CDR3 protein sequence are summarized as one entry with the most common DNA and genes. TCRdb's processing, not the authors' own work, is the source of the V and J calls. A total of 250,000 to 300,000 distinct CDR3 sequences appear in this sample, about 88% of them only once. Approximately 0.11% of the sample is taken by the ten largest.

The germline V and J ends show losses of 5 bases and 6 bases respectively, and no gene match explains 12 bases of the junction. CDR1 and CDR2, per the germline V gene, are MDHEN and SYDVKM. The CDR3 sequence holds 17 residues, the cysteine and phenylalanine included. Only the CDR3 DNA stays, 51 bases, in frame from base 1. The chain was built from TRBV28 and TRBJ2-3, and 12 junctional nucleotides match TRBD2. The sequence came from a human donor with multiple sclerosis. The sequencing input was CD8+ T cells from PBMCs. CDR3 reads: CASSPWGSSGRGDTQYF. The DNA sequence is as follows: TGTGCCAGCAGTCCCTGGGGATCTAGCGGGAGGGGTGATACGCAGTATTTT.